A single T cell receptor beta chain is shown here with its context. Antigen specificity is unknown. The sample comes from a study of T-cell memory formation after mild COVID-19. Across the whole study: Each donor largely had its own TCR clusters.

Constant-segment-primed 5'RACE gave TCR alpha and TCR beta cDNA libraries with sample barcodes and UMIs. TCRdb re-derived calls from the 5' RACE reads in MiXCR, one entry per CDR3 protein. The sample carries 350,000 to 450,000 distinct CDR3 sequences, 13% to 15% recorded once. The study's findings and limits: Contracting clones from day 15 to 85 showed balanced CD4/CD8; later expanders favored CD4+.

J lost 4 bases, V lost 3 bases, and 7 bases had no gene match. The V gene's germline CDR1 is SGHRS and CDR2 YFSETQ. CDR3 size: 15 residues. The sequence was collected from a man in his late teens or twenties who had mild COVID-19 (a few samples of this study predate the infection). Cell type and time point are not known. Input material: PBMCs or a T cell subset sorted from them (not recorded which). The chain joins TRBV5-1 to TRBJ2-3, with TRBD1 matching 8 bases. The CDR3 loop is CASSSLSGGADTQYF. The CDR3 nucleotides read TGCGCCAGCAGCTCCCTGTCAGGGGGCGCAGATACGCAGTATTTT.